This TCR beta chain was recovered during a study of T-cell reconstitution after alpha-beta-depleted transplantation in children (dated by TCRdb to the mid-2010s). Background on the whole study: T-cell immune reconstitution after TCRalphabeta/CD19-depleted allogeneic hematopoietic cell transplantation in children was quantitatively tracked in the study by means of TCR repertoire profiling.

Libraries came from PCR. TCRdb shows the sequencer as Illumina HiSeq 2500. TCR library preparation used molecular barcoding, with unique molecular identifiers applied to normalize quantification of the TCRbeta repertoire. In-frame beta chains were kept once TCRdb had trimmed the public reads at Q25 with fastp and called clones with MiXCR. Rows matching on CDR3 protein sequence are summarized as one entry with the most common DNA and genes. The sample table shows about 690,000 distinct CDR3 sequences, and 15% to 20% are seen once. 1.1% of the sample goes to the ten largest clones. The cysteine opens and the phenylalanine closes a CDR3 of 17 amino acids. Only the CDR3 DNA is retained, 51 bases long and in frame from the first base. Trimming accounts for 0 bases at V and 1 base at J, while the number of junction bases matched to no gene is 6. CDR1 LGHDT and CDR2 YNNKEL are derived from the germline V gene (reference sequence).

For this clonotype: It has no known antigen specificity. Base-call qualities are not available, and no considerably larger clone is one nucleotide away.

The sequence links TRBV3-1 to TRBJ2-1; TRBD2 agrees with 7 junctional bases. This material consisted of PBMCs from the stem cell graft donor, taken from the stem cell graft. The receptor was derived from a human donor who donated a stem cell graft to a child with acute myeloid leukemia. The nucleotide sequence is TGTGCCAGCAGCCAAGATGAGGGAGGGAGGTCCTACAATGAGCAGTTCTTC. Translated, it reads CASSQDEGGRSYNEQFF.